This T cell receptor (beta chain) comes out of a study of blood T cell repertoires in COVID-19. CDR1 and CDR2 from the germline V gene are MNHEY and SMNVEV (reference sequence). The CDR3 is 17 residues long. Unmatched junction bases numbered 3, after V lost 1 base and J lost 0 bases. Cohort placement rested on clinical history that participants reported themselves. The method was immunoSEQ multiplex PCR; TCRdb's version includes in-frame clones alone and lacks a portion of them. Altogether 200,000 to 250,000 clones are present, about 90% being singletons, with the ten largest covering under 2.5%. The chain carries TRBV27 and TRBJ2-6, with 7 nucleotides matching TRBD2. The sequencing sample was made of PBMCs or T cells enriched from blood (not recorded which). This TCR was recovered from a woman younger than 35 who had recovered from COVID-19. CDR3 loop: CASSLLGGSSGANVLTF. The CDR3 DNA sequence: TGTGCCAGCAGTTTATTAGGCGGGAGCTCTGGGGCCAACGTCCTGACTTTC.